This T cell receptor beta chain was retrieved from a study of T cells after posttransplantation cyclophosphamide. The length of the CDR3 is 13 residues. Germline V lookup: CDR1 KGHSH, CDR2 LQKENI. Germline trimming cut 6 bases from V and 2 bases from J; bases unmatched to any gene: 3. Using immunoSEQ multiplex PCR, the repertoire was profiled, and TCRdb retains in-frame clones only, with some absent. The sample carries some 22,000 clones, approximately 85% recorded once. For this clone: Its antigen is currently unknown.

Overall study results and limits: Donor CD8+ memory clones often dominated recipient blood repertoires at later times. TRB overlap between skin or GI tissue T cells and blood was limited.

The J gene is TRBJ2-7, the V gene TRBV18; 8 bases fit TRBD1. The sequence came from an older woman with a blood cancer, CMV-positive, and with a related stem cell donor. The specimen sequenced was PBMCs. The DNA of the CDR3 is TGTGCCAGCTCTCGGACAGGGCCCTACGAGCAGTACTTC. Its protein product is CASSRTGPYEQYF.